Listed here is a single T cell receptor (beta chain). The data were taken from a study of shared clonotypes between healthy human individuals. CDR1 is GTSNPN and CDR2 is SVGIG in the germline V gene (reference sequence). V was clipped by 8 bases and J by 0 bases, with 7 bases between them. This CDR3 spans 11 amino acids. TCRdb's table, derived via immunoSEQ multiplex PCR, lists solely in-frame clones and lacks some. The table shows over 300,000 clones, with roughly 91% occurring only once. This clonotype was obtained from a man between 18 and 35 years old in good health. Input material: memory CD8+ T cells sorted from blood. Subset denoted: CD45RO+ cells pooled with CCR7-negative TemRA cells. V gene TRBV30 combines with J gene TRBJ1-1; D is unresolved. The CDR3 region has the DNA TGTGCCGGCACGTTGAACACTGAAGCTTTCTTT. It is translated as CAGTLNTEAFF.